The rows below give T cell receptor beta chains drawn from one sample of a study of T cells in Graves' hyperthyroidism and ophthalmopathy. MiXCR was run by TCRdb on the multiplex PCR reads, yielding one entry per CDR3 protein. This table has 470,000 or so distinct CDR3 sequences, roughly 20% appearing once. The material sequenced was blood. All receptors derive from a man aged 18 to 35 with Graves' hyperthyroidism. The CDR3 runs from the conserved cysteine through the conserved F or W. Fields, in order: clone size, J gene, D gene, V gene, CDR3 protein, CDR3 DNA. A D gene is named only where the DNA matches it firmly. Clone size, where shown, is once, few, many, or a class for clones that have expanded.

many	TRBJ1-5	-	TRBV10-2	CASRQGTNQPQHF	TGCGCCAGCAGACAGGGAACCAATCAGCCCCAGCATTTT
many	TRBJ2-4	-	TRBV4-1	CASSNMGGSSKNIQYF	TGCGCCAGCAGCAACATGGGGGGATCCTCCAAAAACATTCAGTACTTC
many	TRBJ1-5	-	TRBV6-1	CASRLGPMPQHF	TGTGCCAGCAGACTTGGCCCCATGCCCCAGCATTTT
-	TRBJ1-2	TRBD1	TRBV6-1	CASSGGQAYGYTF	TGTGCCAGCAGCGGGGGACAGGCCTATGGCTACACCTTC
many	TRBJ2-7	TRBD2	TRBV28	CASISGGAYEQYF	TGTGCCAGCATCAGCGGGGGGGCCTACGAGCAGTACTTC
many	TRBJ1-1	TRBD1	TRBV27	CASSSYRGWTEAFF	TGTGCCAGCAGTTCGTACAGGGGATGGACTGAAGCTTTCTTT
many	TRBJ2-7	-	TRBV6-1	CASSEVEGTYEQYF	TGTGCCAGCAGTGAAGTGGAGGGGACGTACGAGCAGTACTTC
many	TRBJ1-1	-	TRBV10-3	CAISDPKGRDTEAFF	TGTGCCATCAGTGACCCCAAAGGGCGGGACACTGAAGCTTTCTTT
-	TRBJ2-2	-	TRBV30	CAWSVGQSTGELFF	TGTGCCTGGAGTGTTGGGCAGTCCACCGGGGAGCTGTTTTTT
many	TRBJ1-5	TRBD1	TRBV20-1	CSARASDRGGNQPQHF	TGCAGTGCTAGAGCCTCTGACAGGGGAGGTAATCAGCCCCAGCATTTT
many	TRBJ1-1	-	TRBV5-1	CASSSISDTEAFF	TGCGCCAGCAGCTCAATAAGCGACACTGAAGCTTTCTTT
many	TRBJ1-1	TRBD1	TRBV6-1	CASSAWTGGNTEAFF	TGTGCCAGCAGTGCCTGGACAGGGGGCAACACTGAAGCTTTCTTT
many	TRBJ1-1	-	TRBV5-1	CASGVLDTTEAFF	TGCGCCAGCGGCGTGCTGGACACCACTGAAGCTTTCTTT
many	TRBJ2-2	TRBD1	TRBV20-1	CSAGLGTGNTGELFF	TGCAGTGCGGGACTTGGGACAGGGAACACCGGGGAGCTGTTTTTT
-	TRBJ1-5	TRBD1	TRBV12-3/TRBV12-4	CASSLGDRGLRSNQPQHF	TGTGCCAGCAGTTTAGGGGACAGGGGGCTACGGAGCAATCAGCCCCAGCATTTT
many	TRBJ1-1	-	TRBV24-1	CATSDNYRKGNTEAFF	TGTGCCACCAGTGACAACTATAGAAAGGGGAACACTGAAGCTTTCTTT
many	TRBJ2-5	TRBD2	TRBV12-3/TRBV12-4	CASSLGPAGSSETQYF	TGTGCCAGCAGTTTAGGGCCAGCGGGGTCGAGCGAGACCCAGTACTTC
-	TRBJ2-5	-	TRBV10-1	CASSESNGSGETQYF	TGCGCCAGCAGTGAGTCGAACGGGAGCGGAGAGACCCAGTACTTC
-	TRBJ2-3	TRBD2	TRBV6-2/TRBV6-3	CASSYRDYPSTDTQYF	TGTGCCAGCAGTTACCGGGACTATCCTAGCACAGATACGCAGTATTTT
-	TRBJ2-2	TRBD1	TRBV5-5	CASSTGQGDDTGELFF	TGTGCCAGCAGCACAGGACAGGGGGACGACACCGGGGAGCTGTTTTTT
many	TRBJ2-5	-	TRBV30	CAWSIQETQYF	TGTGCCTGGAGTATCCAAGAGACCCAGTACTTC
few	TRBJ1-2	-	TRBV15	CATSRVDGAYYGYTF	TGTGCCACCAGCAGAGTTGACGGGGCATACTATGGCTACACCTTC
many	TRBJ1-2	TRBD1	TRBV29-1	CSVTQGAHGYTF	TGCAGCGTTACACAGGGGGCGCACGGCTACACCTTC
many	TRBJ1-5	TRBD1	TRBV19	CASSMYRGGQPQHF	TGTGCCAGTAGTATGTACAGGGGAGGGCAGCCCCAGCATTTT
many	TRBJ1-1	-	TRBV12-3/TRBV12-4	CASSPSSPNTEAFF	TGTGCCAGCAGCCCAAGCTCCCCAAACACTGAAGCTTTCTTT
-	TRBJ2-7	-	TRBV5-1	CASSSGRGATEYF	TGCGCCAGCAGCTCGGGCCGGGGGGCTACGGAGTACTTC
many	TRBJ1-2	TRBD1	TRBV6-1	CASGDQQGNYGYTF	TGTGCCAGCGGAGACCAACAGGGGAACTATGGCTACACCTTC
-	TRBJ1-2	-	TRBV19	CASSKMGPDDYGYTF	TGTGCCAGTAGTAAGATGGGCCCAGACGACTATGGCTACACCTTC
-	TRBJ2-7	TRBD2	TRBV6-1	CASSGQRGTSYEQYF	TGTGCCAGCAGTGGCCAGCGGGGCACCTCCTACGAGCAGTACTTC
once	TRBJ1-1	TRBD1	TRBV6-1	CAARQGAVTEAFF	TGTGCCGCCCGACAGGGGGCGGTCACTGAAGCTTTCTTT
-	TRBJ1-6	-	TRBV11-2	CASSSEENSPLHF	TGTGCCAGCAGCTCGGAAGAAAATTCACCCCTCCACTTT
many	TRBJ1-2	-	TRBV20-1	CSARRKSYTF	TGCAGTGCTAGACGTAAGAGCTACACCTTC
many	TRBJ2-7	TRBD2	TRBV11-2	CASSHSGGGWEQYF	TGTGCCAGCAGCCACAGCGGGGGGGGATGGGAGCAGTACTTC
-	TRBJ2-1	TRBD2	TRBV13	CASSWRGAGEQFF	TGTGCCAGCAGCTGGCGGGGGGCAGGAGAGCAGTTCTTC
few	TRBJ1-1	-	TRBV12-3/TRBV12-4	CASSSQARLNTEAFF	TGTGCCAGCAGTTCCCAAGCCAGATTGAACACTGAAGCTTTCTTT
many	TRBJ2-7	-	TRBV6-1	CASSEPGTWRYEQYF	TGTGCCAGCAGTGAACCCGGGACGTGGAGGTACGAGCAGTACTTC
many	TRBJ2-7	-	TRBV4-1	CASSQGAGGIYEQYF	TGCGCCAGCAGCCAAGGCGCAGGGGGGATCTACGAGCAGTACTTC
-	TRBJ2-5	-	TRBV6-5	CASSYLGEARETQYF	TGTGCCAGCAGTTATCTGGGGGAGGCACGGGAGACCCAGTACTTC
many	TRBJ2-2	TRBD1	TRBV6-1	CASNRGLNTGELFF	TGTGCCAGTAACAGGGGCTTAAACACCGGGGAGCTGTTTTTT
many	TRBJ2-7	-	TRBV20-1	CSARGLPISYEQYF	TGCAGTGCTAGAGGACTTCCAATTTCCTACGAGCAGTACTTC
few	TRBJ1-2	TRBD1	TRBV29-1	CSVDGQETYGYTF	TGCAGCGTTGACGGACAGGAGACCTATGGCTACACCTTC
many	TRBJ2-7	-	TRBV7-9	CASSSVGGEQYF	TGTGCCAGCAGCTCAGTGGGGGGCGAGCAGTACTTC
many	TRBJ2-7	-	TRBV6-1	CASIEPGFTDEQYF	TGTGCCAGCATTGAACCAGGGTTTACGGACGAGCAGTACTTC
-	TRBJ2-7	-	TRBV6-1	CASTPSGRSYEQYF	TGTGCCAGCACCCCTTCGGGACGCTCCTACGAGCAGTACTTC
-	TRBJ2-5	-	TRBV6-1	CASSPTGAIQETQCF	TGTGCCAGCAGTCCCACAGGTGCGATTCAAGAGACCCAGTGCTTC
many	TRBJ1-3	-	TRBV6-5	CASSYEVAGNTIYF	TGTGCCAGCAGTTACGAGGTGGCTGGAAACACCATATATTTT
few	TRBJ2-4	TRBD1	TRBV11-2	CASSNRGRQNIKYF	TGTGCCAGCAGCAACAGGGGGCGGCAGAACATTAAGTACTTC